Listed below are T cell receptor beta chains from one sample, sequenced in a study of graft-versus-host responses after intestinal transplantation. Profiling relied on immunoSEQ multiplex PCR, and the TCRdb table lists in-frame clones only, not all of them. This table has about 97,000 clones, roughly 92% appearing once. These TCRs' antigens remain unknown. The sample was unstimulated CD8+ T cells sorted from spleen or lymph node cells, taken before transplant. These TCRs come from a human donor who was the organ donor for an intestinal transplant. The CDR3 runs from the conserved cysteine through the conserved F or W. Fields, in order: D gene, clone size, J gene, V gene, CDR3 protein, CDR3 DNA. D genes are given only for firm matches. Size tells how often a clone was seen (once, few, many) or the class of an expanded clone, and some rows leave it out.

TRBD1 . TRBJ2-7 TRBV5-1 CASTLGRTGDFPYF TGCGCCAGCACCCTGGGCCGCACAGGGGATTTTCCCTACTTC
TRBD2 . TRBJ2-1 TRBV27 CAKPSGTNNEQFF TGTGCCAAACCTAGCGGGACCAACAATGAGCAGTTCTTC
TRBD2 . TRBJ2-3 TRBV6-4 CASSRTSGSGADTQYF TGTGCCAGCAGCCGGACTAGCGGGAGCGGGGCAGATACGCAGTATTTT
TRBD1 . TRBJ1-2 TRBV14 CASSQELTGTANYGYTF TGTGCCAGCAGCCAAGAATTGACAGGGACAGCTAACTATGGCTACACCTTC
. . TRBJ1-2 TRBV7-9 CASSLVQDFMDGYTF TGTGCCAGCAGCTTAGTTCAAGACTTCATGGATGGCTACACCTTC
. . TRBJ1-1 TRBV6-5 CASSKYRDWNTEAFF TGTGCCAGCAGTAAATACCGGGACTGGAACACTGAAGCTTTCTTT
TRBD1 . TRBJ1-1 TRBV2 CASGPGQTNTEAFF TGTGCCAGCGGACCGGGACAGACGAACACTGAAGCTTTCTTT
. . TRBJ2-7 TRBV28 CASSLSPRTSYEQYF TGTGCCAGCAGTTTATCCCCAAGGACATCCTACGAGCAGTACTTC
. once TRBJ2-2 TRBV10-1 CASSGTVNTGKLFF TGCGCCAGCAGTGGGACAGTTAACACCGGGAAGCTGTTTTTT
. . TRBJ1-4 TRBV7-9 CASSLTEETATNEKLFF TGTGCCAGCAGCTTGACAGAAGAGACTGCAACTAATGAAAAACTGTTTTTT
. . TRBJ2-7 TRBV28 CASSAGKVSYEQYF TGTGCCAGCAGTGCGGGTAAGGTATCCTACGAGCAGTACTTC
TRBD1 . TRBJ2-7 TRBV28 CASSLGYRGMGYEQYF TGTGCCAGCAGTTTGGGGTACAGGGGTATGGGCTACGAGCAGTACTTC
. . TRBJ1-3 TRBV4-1 CASSQGKSSGNTIYF TGCGCCAGCAGCCAAGGAAAGAGCTCTGGAAACACCATATATTTT
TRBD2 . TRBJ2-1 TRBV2 CANPLAGRDEQFF TGTGCCAACCCTTTAGCGGGTAGGGATGAGCAGTTCTTC
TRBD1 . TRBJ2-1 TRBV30 CAWTRGQGPNEQFF TGTGCCTGGACCCGAGGACAGGGACCCAATGAGCAGTTCTTC
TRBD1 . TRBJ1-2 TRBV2 CASLLRQGWYYGYTF TGTGCCAGTTTGTTGAGACAGGGATGGTACTATGGCTACACCTTC
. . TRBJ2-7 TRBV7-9 CASSLNGDYEQYF TGTGCCAGCAGCTTAAACGGGGACTACGAGCAGTACTTC
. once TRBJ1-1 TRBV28 CASSLKGGISEAFF TGTGCCAGCAGTTTAAAAGGGGGAATCTCTGAAGCTTTCTTT
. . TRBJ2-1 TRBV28 CASSSHIDYEQFF TGTGCCAGCAGTTCCCATATTGACTATGAGCAGTTCTTC
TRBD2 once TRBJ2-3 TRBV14 CASSQDFGLAGNTDTQYF TGTGCCAGCAGCCAAGATTTCGGGCTAGCGGGGAACACAGATACGCAGTATTTT
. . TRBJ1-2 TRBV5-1 CASSGGREDGATRNYGYTF TGCGCCAGCAGCGGAGGAAGGGAGGACGGGGCAACCCGTAACTATGGCTACACCTTC
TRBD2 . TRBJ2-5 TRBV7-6 CASSLEGWLAGGETQYF TGTGCCAGCAGCTTAGAGGGCTGGCTAGCGGGTGGGGAGACCCAGTACTTC
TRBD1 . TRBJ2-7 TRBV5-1 CASSLEGASYEQYF TGCGCCAGCAGCTTGGAGGGGGCTTCCTACGAGCAGTACTTC
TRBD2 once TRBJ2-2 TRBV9 CASSVLAGNTGELFF TGTGCCAGCAGCGTACTAGCGGGGAACACCGGGGAGCTGTTTTTT
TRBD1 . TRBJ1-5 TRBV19 CATRTGYHQPQHF TGTGCCACTCGGACAGGGTACCATCAGCCCCAGCATTTT
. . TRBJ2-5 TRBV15 CATRSTGETQYF TGTGCCACCAGGAGTACGGGGGAGACCCAGTACTTC
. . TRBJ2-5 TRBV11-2 CASSSQETQYF TGTGCCAGCAGCTCACAAGAGACCCAGTACTTC
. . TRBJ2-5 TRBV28 CASSYAGTQYF TGTGCCAGCTCATACGCGGGGACCCAGTACTTC
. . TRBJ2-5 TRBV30 CAWTVRQGYRETQYF TGTGCCTGGACCGTGAGGCAGGGCTACCGGGAGACCCAGTACTTC
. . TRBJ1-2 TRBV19 CASKPAIGYGYTF TGTGCCAGTAAACCAGCAATCGGGTATGGCTACACCTTC
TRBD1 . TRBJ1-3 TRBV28 CASSLSGGGGNTIYF TGTGCCAGCAGCCTCTCAGGGGGTGGTGGAAACACCATATATTTT
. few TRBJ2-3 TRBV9 CASSVENRLADTQYF TGTGCCAGCAGCGTAGAGAATCGGTTGGCAGATACGCAGTATTTT
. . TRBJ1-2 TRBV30 CAWSEGGFWNYGYTF TGTGCCTGGAGTGAGGGAGGGTTCTGGAACTATGGCTACACCTTC
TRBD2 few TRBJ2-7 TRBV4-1 CASSGPLGLAGGLIHEQYF TGCGCCAGCAGCGGACCACTTGGACTAGCGGGAGGGCTAATCCACGAGCAGTACTTC
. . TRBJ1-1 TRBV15 CATSRDEVYEDEAFF TGTGCCACCAGCAGAGATGAGGTCTATGAGGATGAAGCTTTCTTT
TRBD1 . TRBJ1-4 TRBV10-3 CAINSGQGDEKLFF TGTGCCATCAATAGCGGACAGGGTGATGAAAAACTGTTTTTT
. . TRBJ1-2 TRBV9 CASSGRNSNYGYTF TGTGCCAGCAGCGGACGCAACAGCAACTATGGCTACACCTTC
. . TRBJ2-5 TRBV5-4 CASSFRAGSGETQYF TGTGCCAGCAGCTTTCGGGCGGGGTCAGGGGAGACCCAGTACTTC
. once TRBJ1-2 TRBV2 CASSEETTGHLYGYTF TGTGCCAGCAGTGAAGAGACGACAGGTCACCTCTATGGCTACACCTTC
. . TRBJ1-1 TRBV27 CASSSGADGENTEAFF TGTGCCAGCAGTTCTGGGGCGGACGGAGAAAACACTGAAGCTTTCTTT
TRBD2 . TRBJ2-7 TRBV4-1 CASSQGSGSSYEQYF TGCGCCAGCAGCCAAGGTAGCGGGTCTTCCTACGAGCAGTACTTC
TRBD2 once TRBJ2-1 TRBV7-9 CASSRTSGGPNEQFF TGTGCCAGCAGCCGAACTAGCGGGGGCCCCAATGAGCAGTTCTTC
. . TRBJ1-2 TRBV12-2 CASRPDRRAGYTF TGTGCAAGTCGTCCGGACAGGAGGGCTGGCTACACCTTC
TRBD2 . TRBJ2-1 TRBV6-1 CASSERGGLNNEQFF TGTGCCAGCAGTGAGCGGGGGGGCCTTAACAATGAGCAGTTCTTC
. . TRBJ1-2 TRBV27 CASSLRQDLYGYTF TGTGCCAGCAGTCTCCGACAGGACCTCTATGGCTACACCTTC
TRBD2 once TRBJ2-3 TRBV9 CASSVGLAGAFTDTQYF TGTGCCAGCAGCGTGGGGCTAGCGGGAGCATTCACAGATACGCAGTATTTT
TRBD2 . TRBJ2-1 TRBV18 CASSLGTSGTYEQFF TGTGCCAGCTCCCTGGGGACTAGCGGGACCTATGAGCAGTTCTTC